The rows below give T cell receptor beta chains drawn from one sample of a study of cytomegalovirus exposure and HLA in healthy donors. Clones were read by immunoSEQ multiplex PCR, and TCRdb kept only the in-frame ones, dropping some. The data show 100,000 or so clones, approximately 70% seen once. What was sequenced was PBMCs. All receptors derive from a young man in good health and CMV-seronegative. Each CDR3 is given without its conserved first and last residue. Size values are once, few and many counts, or a class for expanded clones, and some rows have none.

J,size,V,CDR3
TRBJ1-6,once,TRBV27,ASSPGVNSPLH
TRBJ2-7,many,TRBV5-4,ASSLDAGGAYEQY
TRBJ1-2,-,TRBV19,ASSIAQGGGYT
TRBJ2-3,-,TRBV11-2,ASSLAGGQGTDTQY
TRBJ2-1,-,TRBV4-3,ASSQDWTSGSGEQF
TRBJ2-5,-,TRBV2,ASSEGGGKETQY
TRBJ2-1,-,TRBV7-6,ASSSRSGRSSYNEQF
TRBJ1-2,once,TRBV6-6,ASKRQGGDT
TRBJ2-3,-,TRBV14,ASSPGTSSKSADTQY
TRBJ1-4,-,TRBV5-4,ASSPRTTGGSAELF
TRBJ2-7,once,TRBV14,ASSYGQGYEQY
TRBJ2-5,-,TRBV9,ASSPPRAGGQETQY
TRBJ1-1,-,TRBV7-6,ASSLVPAAGEAF
TRBJ2-5,-,TRBV18,ASSPQESREETQY
TRBJ2-4,-,TRBV2,ASSSGLAKNIQY
TRBJ2-7,few,TRBV6-1,ASRLAGGSYEQY
TRBJ2-3,-,TRBV7-2,ASRLVGYHTQY
TRBJ2-7,-,TRBV5-4,ASSWSSSGGRLRMEQY
TRBJ1-2,-,TRBV9,ASSGGQGDYGYT
TRBJ1-1,-,TRBV11-2,ASSSEMYTEAF
TRBJ1-1,-,TRBV18,ASSPGTATEAF
TRBJ2-7,-,TRBV28,ASNKGSGSGTYEQY
TRBJ1-2,-,TRBV6-1,ASSETGDYGYT
TRBJ1-2,once,TRBV6-5,ASSSIRTGNYGYT
TRBJ2-3,once,TRBV5-1,ASTTSGTDTQY
TRBJ1-2,-,TRBV5-4,ASSTDRKAGYT
TRBJ1-1,-,TRBV7-2,ASSFRGGNTEAF
TRBJ2-2,few,TRBV30,AWSRQGAGELF